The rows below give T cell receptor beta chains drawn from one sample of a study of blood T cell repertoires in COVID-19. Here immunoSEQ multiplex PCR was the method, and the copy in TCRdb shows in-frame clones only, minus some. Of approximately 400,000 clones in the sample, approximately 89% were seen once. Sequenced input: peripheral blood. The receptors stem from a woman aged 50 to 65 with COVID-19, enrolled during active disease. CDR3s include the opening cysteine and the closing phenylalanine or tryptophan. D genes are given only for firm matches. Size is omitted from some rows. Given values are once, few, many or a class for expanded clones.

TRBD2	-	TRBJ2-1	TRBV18	CASSPPLGGFSYNEQFF	TGTGCCAGCTCACCCCCCTTGGGGGGGTTCTCCTACAATGAGCAGTTCTTC
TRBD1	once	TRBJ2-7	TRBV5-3	CARSDLRDRGLKEQYF	TGTGCCAGAAGCGACTTGCGGGACAGGGGGCTTAAAGAGCAGTACTTC
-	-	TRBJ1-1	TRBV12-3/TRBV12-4	CASSWGLTEAFF	TGTGCCAGCAGTTGGGGGCTGACCGAAGCTTTCTTT
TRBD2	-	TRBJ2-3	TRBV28	CASSTSGANSDTQYF	TGTGCCAGCAGTACTAGCGGGGCGAATTCAGATACGCAGTATTTT
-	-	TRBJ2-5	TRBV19	CASSIPQETQYF	TGTGCCAGTAGTATCCCACAAGAGACCCAGTACTTC
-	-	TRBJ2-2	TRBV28	CASTVGGGRTGELFF	TGTGCCAGCACCGTAGGGGGGGGGCGGACCGGGGAGCTGTTTTTT
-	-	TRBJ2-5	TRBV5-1	CASSLGGAGILETQYF	TGCGCCAGCAGCTTGGGTGGGGCAGGCATATTGGAGACCCAGTACTTC
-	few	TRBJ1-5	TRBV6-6	CASNLGQPNQPQHF	TGTGCCAGCAACCTTGGACAGCCCAATCAGCCCCAGCATTTT
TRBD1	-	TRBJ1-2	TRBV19	CASSFDRVGGYTF	TGTGCCAGTAGTTTCGACAGGGTCGGTGGCTACACCTTC
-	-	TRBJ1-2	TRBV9	CASSPSGGAVDGYTF	TGTGCCAGCAGCCCCTCGGGGGGTGCCGTCGATGGCTACACCTTC
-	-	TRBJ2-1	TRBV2	CASIYSTGSLGEQFF	TGTGCCAGCATTTATTCTACAGGAAGTTTGGGTGAGCAGTTCTTC
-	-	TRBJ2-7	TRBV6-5	CASHKRRDGNNEQYF	TGTGCCAGCCACAAACGGAGGGACGGGAACAACGAGCAGTACTTC
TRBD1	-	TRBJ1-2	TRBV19	CASSPRTGDVYGYTF	TGTGCCAGTAGTCCCCGGACAGGAGACGTCTATGGCTACACCTTC
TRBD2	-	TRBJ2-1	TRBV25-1	CASSRTSSYNEQFF	TGTGCCAGCAGCAGGACTAGCTCCTACAATGAGCAGTTCTTC
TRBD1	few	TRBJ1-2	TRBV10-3	CAISDDRVDYGYTF	TGTGCCATCAGTGACGACAGGGTGGACTATGGCTACACCTTC
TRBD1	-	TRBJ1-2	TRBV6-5	CASSYSIQEGAGGYTF	TGTGCCAGCAGTTACTCGATTCAGGAGGGGGCGGGGGGCTACACCTTC
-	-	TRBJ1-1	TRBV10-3	CATLRVEGTEAFF	TGTGCCACCCTAAGGGTAGAGGGCACTGAAGCTTTCTTT
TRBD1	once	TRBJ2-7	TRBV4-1	CASSPAQGQGYEQYF	TGCGCCAGCAGCCCAGCCCAGGGACAGGGGTACGAGCAGTACTTC
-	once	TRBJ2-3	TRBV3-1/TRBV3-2	CASSDEGGDGTDTQYF	TGTGCCAGCAGCGACGAGGGGGGGGATGGCACAGATACGCAGTATTTT
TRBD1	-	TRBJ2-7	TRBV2	CASRAGTGASYEQYF	TGTGCCAGCAGAGCCGGGACAGGGGCCTCCTACGAGCAGTACTTC
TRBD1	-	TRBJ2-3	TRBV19	CASSIARTGSTDTQYF	TGTGCCAGTAGTATAGCCCGGACAGGGAGCACAGATACGCAGTATTTT
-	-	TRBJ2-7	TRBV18	CASSPRRALSYEQYF	TGTGCCAGCTCACCGCGGAGGGCCCTCTCCTACGAGCAGTACTTC
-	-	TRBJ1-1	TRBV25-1	CASRGIGGTEAFF	TGTGCCAGCAGGGGGATTGGGGGGACTGAAGCTTTCTTT
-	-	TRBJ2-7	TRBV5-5	CASSLGAFSGKAAQYF	TGTGCCAGCAGCTTGGGGGCTTTCTCGGGGAAGGCAGCGCAGTACTTC